This record covers a single T cell receptor (beta chain). The antigen is undetermined. The data are from a study of CD8 T cells in ankylosing spondylitis. CDR1 is SGHRS and CDR2 is YFSETQ in the germline V gene. V was pared by 5 bases and J by 2 bases, with 4 bases of the junction left unmatched. The CDR3 has 15 amino acids. Whole-study findings and limits: CD8+ cells made up the disease-linked clones, which were relatively rare in peripheral blood. In ankylosing spondylitis blood, a motif of seven or eight highly homologous TCR beta variants appeared characteristic. Some of the motif variants had earlier been found in reactive arthritis patients' fluid and blood. Clones linked to disease were reported to show significant enrichment in matched ankylosing spondylitis synovial fluid.

Quantitative 5'-RACE with molecular barcodes was used to make the TCR beta libraries. TCRdb re-derived calls from the 5' RACE reads in MiXCR, one entry per CDR3 protein. The sample contains fewer than 450,000 distinct CDR3 sequences, 17% of which appear only once. J is TRBJ2-3 and V is TRBV5-1; 11 nucleotides align to TRBD2. The sample taken for sequencing was blood, either unsorted or a sorted T cell fraction (not recorded which). The clonotype comes from a male donor with ankylosing spondylitis. In DNA, the CDR3 is TGCGCCAGCAGGTCGACTAGCGGGGCCACAGATACGCAGTATTTT. It translates to CASRSTSGATDTQYF. The full variable domain, rest sourced from reference TRBV5-1 and TRBJ2-3, is KAGVTQTPRYLIKTRGQQVTLSCSPISGHRSVSWYQQTPGQGLQFLFEYFSETQRNKGNFPGRFSGRQFSNSRSEMNVSTLELGDSALYLCASRSTSGATDTQYFGPGTRLTVL.